This entry is about one TCR beta chain. Its specificity is not known. Sequencing ends 3 residues short of the CDR3 end; the germline J gene provides the rest. V lost 4 bases, J lost 4 bases, and 16 bases lay in between. The germline V gene encodes CDR1 SGHTA and CDR2 FQGNSA. CDR3 length: 15 amino acids. TCRdb keeps only in-frame clones here, not all; method: immunoSEQ multiplex PCR. This repertoire comprises tens of thousands of clones; its ten largest clones make up approximately 0.81%. This specimen belongs to a study of Tregs in tolerant kidney transplant recipients. Unstimulated regulatory T cells (CD4+CD25+CD127-), CD4+CD25- non-regulatory cells, CD4 and CD8 cells were FACS-sorted from thawed PBMCs. Points from the study as a whole: Biological reproducibility was not directly addressed, but technical replication error appeared minimal. The most relevant donor-specific Treg TCRbeta repertoire apparently came from expansion with activated donor B cells.

The chain employs TRBV7-2 and TRBJ1-2; D gene unclear. This receptor was identified in a human donor who received a combined kidney and bone marrow transplant. Sequenced material: CD4+ T cells from blood, taken before the transplant. The DNA read from the CDR3 is TGTGCCAGCAGCTACGTTGCGCTACAGACCTATGGC. Its protein product is CASSYVALQTYG. The CDR3, in full, reads CASSYVALQTYGYTF. The full variable domain, completed using reference TRBV7-2 and TRBJ1-2, is GAGVSQSPSNKVTEKGKDVELRCDPISGHTALYWYRQSLGQGLEFLIYFQGNSAPDKSGLPSDRFSAERTGGSVSTLTIQRTQQEDSAVYLCASSYVALQTYGYTFGSGTRLTVV.